The rows below give T cell receptor beta chains drawn from one sample of a study of blood T cell repertoires in COVID-19. Here immunoSEQ multiplex PCR was the method, and the copy in TCRdb shows in-frame clones only, minus some. The data hold 150,000 to 200,000 clones, with about 85% observed a single time. Sequencing was carried out using peripheral blood. The receptor source for this set is a human donor with acute or convalescent COVID-19. The donor label of this sample is uncertain. CDR3s include the opening cysteine and the closing phenylalanine or tryptophan. D genes are given only for firm matches. Size tells how often a clone was seen (once, few, many) or the class of an expanded clone, and some rows leave it out.

len	j_gene	abundance	v_gene	d_gene	CDR3aa	CDR3nt
15	TRBJ1-1	.	TRBV20-1	TRBD1	CSASAPRGRDTEAFF	TGCAGTGCTAGTGCCCCGAGGGGGCGGGACACTGAAGCTTTCTTT
13	TRBJ1-2	.	TRBV5-4	.	CASSPFPYDGYTF	TGTGCCAGCAGCCCCTTCCCTTATGATGGCTACACCTTC
18	TRBJ2-1	.	TRBV5-6	TRBD1	CASSPIPGQGLGGNEQFF	TGTGCCAGCAGCCCCATCCCGGGACAGGGGCTGGGTGGAAATGAGCAGTTCTTC
17	TRBJ1-2	.	TRBV5-6	TRBD1	CASSFGQGGVLSYGYTF	TGTGCCAGCAGCTTCGGACAGGGTGGAGTCCTGTCCTATGGCTACACCTTC
13	TRBJ2-4	.	TRBV6-7	TRBD2	CASSSYGGGAKGF	TGTGCCAGCAGTTCCTATGGCGGGGGGGCCAAGGGTTTC
15	TRBJ2-1	.	TRBV5-4	.	CASRRDLSSYNEQFF	TGTGCCAGCAGGCGGGACCTAAGCTCCTACAATGAGCAGTTCTTC
15	TRBJ1-1	.	TRBV6-2/TRBV6-3	.	CASSQGGVENTEAFF	TGTGCCAGCAGTCAAGGGGGAGTCGAGAACACTGAAGCTTTCTTT
15	TRBJ1-2	.	TRBV7-3	TRBD1	CASSLGTGSNYGYTF	TGTGCCAGCAGCTTAGGGACAGGGTCTAACTATGGCTACACCTTC
13	TRBJ1-1	.	TRBV5-4	.	CASSLQGNTEAFF	TGTGCCAGCAGCTTGCAGGGGAACACTGAAGCTTTCTTT
15	TRBJ1-2	.	TRBV11-2	TRBD1	CASSLVAGGVDGYTF	TGTGCCAGCAGCTTAGTCGCAGGGGGCGTAGATGGCTACACCTTC
16	TRBJ2-1	few	TRBV6-5	TRBD1	CASSYWGGQGGNEQFF	TGTGCCAGCAGTTACTGGGGGGGACAGGGAGGCAATGAGCAGTTCTTC
15	TRBJ2-5	.	TRBV7-3	TRBD2	CASSVAGAHQETQYF	TGTGCCAGCAGTGTAGCGGGGGCCCACCAAGAGACCCAGTACTTC
14	TRBJ1-2	.	TRBV9	.	CASSVGVTEAGYTF	TGTGCCAGCAGCGTAGGGGTGACGGAGGCTGGCTACACCTTC
19	TRBJ2-4	.	TRBV7-9	TRBD2	CASSSPGTSGGEAKNIQYF	TGTGCCAGCAGCTCCCCCGGGACTAGCGGGGGAGAGGCCAAAAACATTCAGTACTTC
15	TRBJ2-2	few	TRBV7-2	TRBD2	CASSRTSGNTGELFF	TGTGCCAGCAGCCGGACTAGCGGTAACACCGGGGAGCTGTTTTTT
13	TRBJ1-2	.	TRBV7-6	TRBD1	CASSEGTAYGYTF	TGTGCCAGCAGCGAGGGGACAGCGTATGGCTACACCTTC
13	TRBJ1-5	.	TRBV5-8	.	CASSREPNQPQHF	TGTGCCAGCAGCCGAGAACCCAATCAGCCCCAGCATTTT
15	TRBJ1-5	.	TRBV7-6	.	CASSLVADSNQPQHF	TGTGCCAGCAGCTTAGTGGCAGATAGCAATCAGCCCCAGCATTTT
16	TRBJ1-1	.	TRBV6-6	.	CASSYPMTAHGTEAFF	TGTGCCAGCAGTTACCCAATGACTGCCCACGGTACTGAAGCTTTCTTT
13	TRBJ1-2	.	TRBV20-1	.	CSASAGGGYGYTF	TGCAGTGCTAGTGCTGGGGGCGGCTATGGCTACACCTTC
18	TRBJ2-3	once	TRBV7-9	TRBD2	CASSLVAGSGWGTDTQYF	TGTGCCAGCAGCTTAGTAGCGGGGTCGGGGTGGGGCACAGATACGCAGTATTTT
13	TRBJ1-5	.	TRBV5-1	TRBD1	CASSATGAQPQHF	TGCGCCAGCAGCGCCACAGGGGCCCAGCCCCAGCATTTT
15	TRBJ2-1	.	TRBV29-1	.	CSTKRGAASYNEQFF	TGCAGCACAAAACGGGGGGCCGCCTCCTACAATGAGCAGTTCTTC
14	TRBJ2-7	.	TRBV3-1/TRBV3-2	.	CASSQAGSDYEQYF	TGTGCCAGCAGCCAAGCGGGATCGGACTACGAGCAGTACTTC
16	TRBJ2-2	.	TRBV7-7	TRBD1	CASSPDRGFSTGELFF	TGTGCCAGCAGCCCCGACAGGGGGTTCAGCACCGGGGAGCTGTTTTTT
14	TRBJ2-1	.	TRBV2	TRBD2	CASSADGGANEQFF	TGTGCCAGCAGTGCTGACGGGGGGGCCAATGAGCAGTTCTTC
14	TRBJ1-5	.	TRBV4-1	.	CASSRLYGDQPQHF	TGCGCCAGCAGCCGATTATACGGGGATCAGCCCCAGCATTTT
16	TRBJ2-1	.	TRBV7-3	.	CASSPRQASSYNEQFF	TGTGCCAGCAGCCCCAGACAGGCAAGCTCCTACAATGAGCAGTTCTTC
16	TRBJ1-5	.	TRBV19	.	CASSQGALYSNQPQHF	TGTGCCAGTAGCCAAGGGGCATTGTATAGCAATCAGCCCCAGCATTTT
12	TRBJ1-5	.	TRBV2	TRBD1	CASREGAQPQHF	TGTGCCAGCAGGGAGGGGGCACAGCCCCAGCATTTT
13	TRBJ1-2	.	TRBV19	.	CASSMTGNYGYTF	TGTGCCAGTAGTATGACAGGAAACTATGGCTACACCTTC
16	TRBJ2-3	once	TRBV5-1	TRBD2	CASSSGTSGDTDTQYF	TGCGCCAGCAGCTCCGGGACTAGCGGGGACACAGATACGCAGTATTTT
15	TRBJ1-1	once	TRBV27	.	CASSLLGAMNTEAFF	TGTGCCAGTAGTTTATTAGGGGCTATGAACACTGAAGCTTTCTTT
11	TRBJ1-3	.	TRBV5-1	.	CASSLADTIYF	TGCGCCAGCAGCTTGGCGGACACCATATATTTT
14	TRBJ1-3	.	TRBV29-1	TRBD1	CSVDFRGTGNTIYF	TGCAGCGTTGATTTCAGGGGGACTGGAAACACCATATATTTT
12	TRBJ2-7	once	TRBV28	.	CASTTGTLTQYF	TGTGCCAGCACGACCGGGACACTAACCCAGTACTTC
15	TRBJ1-1	.	TRBV24-1	TRBD1	CATRKGQGMNTEAFF	TGTGCCACCAGGAAAGGACAGGGAATGAACACTGAAGCTTTCTTT
13	TRBJ1-6	.	TRBV19	.	CASSPGLNSPLHF	TGTGCCAGTAGCCCGGGACTCAATTCACCCCTCCACTTT
15	TRBJ1-2	.	TRBV6-5	TRBD1	CASSYTDRDPRGYTF	TGTGCCAGCAGTTACACAGACAGGGATCCTCGGGGCTACACCTTC
18	TRBJ2-1	.	TRBV18	TRBD2	CASSPYISGGGSYNEQFF	TGTGCCAGCTCACCATATATCAGCGGGGGGGGCTCCTACAATGAGCAGTTCTTC
18	TRBJ1-1	.	TRBV9	TRBD1	CASSVGADRPRLNTEAFF	TGTGCCAGCAGCGTAGGGGCGGACAGGCCTAGACTGAACACTGAAGCTTTCTTT
17	TRBJ2-1	once	TRBV7-2	.	CASSSLAVGSSYNEQFF	TGTGCCAGCAGCTCCCTAGCTGTGGGTAGCTCCTACAATGAGCAGTTCTTC
17	TRBJ1-6	.	TRBV7-2	.	CASSLGQGRSYNSPLHF	TGTGCCAGCAGCTTAGGCCAGGGAAGGTCCTATAATTCACCCCTCCACTTT
15	TRBJ1-2	.	TRBV5-5	.	CASSLRQEKHYGYTF	TGTGCCAGCAGCTTGAGGCAGGAAAAACACTATGGCTACACCTTC
14	TRBJ1-4	.	TRBV7-9	TRBD1	CASSGQGGFDELFF	TGTGCCAGCAGTGGACAGGGGGGGTTCGATGAACTGTTTTTT
16	TRBJ2-3	.	TRBV7-9	TRBD1	CASSHRDRYLTDTQYF	TGTGCCAGCAGCCACCGGGACAGGTACCTCACAGATACGCAGTATTTT
16	TRBJ1-6	.	TRBV7-6	TRBD1	CASSLITGGSGSPLHF	TGTGCCAGCAGCTTAATTACAGGGGGCTCCGGTTCACCCCTCCACTTT
15	TRBJ2-5	few	TRBV30	TRBD2	CAWSGSGGAGLTQYF	TGTGCCTGGAGTGGTAGCGGGGGGGCCGGTTTGACCCAGTACTTC
14	TRBJ1-5	.	TRBV3-1/TRBV3-2	TRBD1	CASSLTGGNQPQHF	TGTGCCAGCAGCCTCACAGGGGGAAATCAGCCCCAGCATTTT
13	TRBJ1-2	.	TRBV7-9	.	CASSLTANYGYTF	TGTGCCAGCAGTCTGACAGCTAACTATGGCTACACCTTC
13	TRBJ2-5	.	TRBV2	TRBD1	CAGEDRGEETQYF	TGTGCCGGCGAGGACAGGGGTGAAGAGACCCAGTACTTC
21	TRBJ2-2	medium-sized	TRBV7-3	.	CASSLIVRGRDFFRGTGELFF	TGTGCCAGCAGCTTAATCGTACGTGGCCGGGATTTTTTTCGGGGTACCGGGGAGCTGTTTTTT
16	TRBJ2-7	once	TRBV5-1	TRBD2	CASSLASGGGVSEQYF	TGCGCCAGCAGCTTAGCTAGCGGGGGGGGAGTTTCCGAGCAGTACTTC
14	TRBJ1-3	once	TRBV28	.	CASRETGSGNTIYF	TGTGCCAGCAGGGAGACAGGATCAGGAAACACCATATATTTT